This T cell receptor beta chain was identified during a study of blood T cell repertoires in COVID-19. Study overall: Researchers got acute and convalescent COVID-19 samples from the United States, Italy and Spain. The cDNA or gDNA used as material had been derived from T cells, B-cell-depleted T cells, or PBMCs.

CDR3 length equals 11 residues. Germline V gives CDR1 LNHDA, CDR2 SQIVND (reference sequence). V lost 7 bases, J lost 8 bases, and 11 bases lay in between. Sequencing used immunoSEQ multiplex PCR; TCRdb keeps in-frame clones, though not all of them. In the table there are around 260,000 clones, 75% to 95% of which are singletons. This clonotype was obtained from a person aged 18 to 30 with COVID-19, enrolled during active disease. The specimen was peripheral blood. The chain is built from TRBV19 and TRBJ1-1; the D is unclear. The DNA for the CDR3 is TGTGCCAGTACCCTCCTGGAGGAAGCTTTCTTT. Residues: CASTLLEEAFF.